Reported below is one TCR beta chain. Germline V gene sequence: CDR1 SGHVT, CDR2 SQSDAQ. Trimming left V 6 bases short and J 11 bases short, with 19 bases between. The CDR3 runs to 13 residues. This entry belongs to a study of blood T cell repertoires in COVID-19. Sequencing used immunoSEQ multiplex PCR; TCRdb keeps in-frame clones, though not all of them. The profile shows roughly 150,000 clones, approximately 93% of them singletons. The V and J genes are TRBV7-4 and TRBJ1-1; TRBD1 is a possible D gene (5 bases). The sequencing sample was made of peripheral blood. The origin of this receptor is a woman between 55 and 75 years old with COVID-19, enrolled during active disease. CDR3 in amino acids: CASSQNLDGAAFF. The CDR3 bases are TGTGCCAGCAGTCAGAATTTGGATGGGGCGGCTTTCTTT.